This T cell receptor beta chain was profiled in a study of shared clonotypes between healthy human individuals. About the study: Per donor, CD8 memory used one plate, CD8 naive used two, CD4 memory used three and CD4 naive used three. Whole-study results and caveats: Relative to memory subsets, naive subsets generally showed larger estimated richness. Among donors, sharing of clonotypes was expected to be affected by sequencing depth.

Profiled with immunoSEQ multiplex PCR; TCRdb holds only in-frame clones, not every one. The data contain approximately 2,300,000 clones, less than 95% of them singletons. Germline V gene lookup returns CDR1 MNHEY and CDR2 SVGAGI. CDR3 length: 12 residues. The germline V and J ends were trimmed by 2 bases and 6 bases, with 7 bases remaining between them. In regard to this clone: Its matching antigen is unknown.

Every donor was a Caucasian adult from Nashville, Tennessee. The receptor comes from a man aged 18 to 35 in good health. Some clones in this sample may be carry-over from other donors' samples. The chain uses TRBV6-5 and TRBJ1-1; possibly TRBD1 for D (6 bases). The source material was naive CD4+ T cells from PBMCs. As for subset: CD45RA+ positively selected. For the CDR3, the DNA is TGTGCCAGCAGTTACAGGGGGTCTGAAGCTTTCTTT. Protein: CASSYRGSEAFF.